Presented here are 17 T cell receptor beta chains from one specimen sequenced in a study. TCRdb called the 5' RACE reads again in MiXCR, with one record for every CDR3 protein. In the table there are more than 6,500 distinct CDR3 sequences, 30% to 40% of which are singletons. Source material: tumor-infiltrating memory CD4+ T cells sorted from the breast tumor. Subset defined: memory CD4+ T cells, CD4+CD45RO+CD25-. Receptor source: a female donor with breast cancer.

The rearrangement joins TRBV20-1 to TRBJ2-7; unclear D gene. Trimming cost V 2 bases and J 3 bases, with 11 bases left between them. Per the germline V gene, CDR1 is DFQATT and CDR2 is SNEGSKA (reference sequence). The CDR3 is made up of 13 amino acids. CDR3 bases: TGCAGTGCTAGACTCCCGAGCGTCTACGAGCAGTACTTC. Translated, it gives CSARLPSVYEQYF.

This clonotype rates as large. J is TRBJ2-1 and V is TRBV4-1; TRBD1 matches at 11 bases. CDR1 and CDR2 (germline): MGHRA, YSYEKL. V gave up 9 bases and J gave up 8 bases; unmatched junction bases: 6. The CDR3 runs 13 residues. The CDR3 spells CASRGTGGDEQFF. Written as DNA, the CDR3 is TGCGCCAGTAGAGGGACAGGGGGGGATGAGCAGTTCTTC.

By sample share, this clonotype is large. The rearrangement uses TRBV5-1 and TRBJ2-5; D call uncertain. The V gene lost 0 bases and the J gene lost 2 bases, with 5 bases spanning the gap. Germline assignment: CDR1 SGHRS and CDR2 YFSETQ. CDR3 length: 13 amino acids. The CDR3, as DNA: TGCGCCAGCAGCTTGGGGTATCAAGAGACCCAGTACTTC. Its translation: CASSLGYQETQYF.

The V and J genes are TRBV7-2 and TRBJ2-3; no definite D call. Germline CDR1 is SGHTA and CDR2 is FQGNSA. With 0 bases removed from V and 6 bases from J, the gap between germline ends came to 7 bases. CDR3 size: 13 residues. In DNA form, the CDR3 reads TGTGCCAGCAGCTTAGCGTCTTTCGATACGCAGTATTTT. Protein sequence: CASSLASFDTQYF.

The CDR3 DNA reads as TGTGCCAGCAATAGGCTAGCGGGGGGGCCGCTGTACAATGAGCAGTTCTTC. Protein product: CASNRLAGGPLYNEQFF. V is TRBV11-3 and J is TRBJ2-1; 12 nucleotides line up with TRBD2. CDR3 length: 17 residues. Losses at the gene ends were 7 bases for V and 4 bases for J; bases not matched to a gene: 11. The germline CDR1 and CDR2 sequences are SGHNT and YENEEA.

The genes are TRBV6-1 and TRBJ2-7; 9 nucleotides agree with TRBD1. The CDR3 runs to 14 residues. Germline-derived CDR1 and CDR2 are MNHNS and SASEGT. The J segment lost 2 bases and the V segment lost 5 bases, leaving 4 bases of the junction unmatched. CDR3 amino acids: CASSNGTGTYEQYF. CDR3 nucleotide sequence: TGTGCCAGCAGTAACGGGACAGGGACCTACGAGCAGTACTTC.

About this clonotype itself: At one boundary the junction diverges from the germline segment, which might be a read error. The V call is TRBV28, the J call TRBJ1-5, with D uncertain. This CDR3 region has 13 residues. Per germline, CDR1 MDHEN and CDR2 SYDVKM. In DNA form, the CDR3 reads TGCGCCAGCAGATCCTCGGGGAGTCAGCCCCAGCATTTC. Residues: CASRSSGSQPQHF.

V usage is TRBV29-1 and J usage is TRBJ2-1; 10 bases align to TRBD1. The length of the CDR3 is 11 residues. V gave up 6 bases and J gave up 7 bases; unmatched junction bases: 0. The germline V gene has CDR1 SQVTM and CDR2 ANQGSEA. CDR3 residues: CSVDRGNEQFF. The CDR3 DNA reads TGCAGCGTGGACAGGGGGAATGAGCAGTTCTTC.

The chain uses TRBV21-1 and TRBJ2-1; the D segment call TRBD2 is taken from the table without a DNA check. TRBV21-1 is marked as a pseudogene. The CDR3 loop spans 15 amino acids. This CDR3 is CASSPRTSSYNEQFF. CDR3 sequence (DNA): TGTGCCAGCAGCCCCCGGACTAGCTCCTACAATGAGCAGTTCTTC.

The chain employs TRBV6-6 and TRBJ2-7; D unresolved. CDR1 MNHNY and CDR2 SVGAGI come from the germline V gene (reference sequence). The CDR3 runs to 14 residues. V was pared by 6 bases and J by 3 bases, with 15 bases between. The CDR3 DNA reads as TGTGCCAGCAGCGAAGCCGGGTCCAACTACGAGCAGTACTTC. This sequence encodes CASSEAGSNYEQYF.

This clonotype rates as medium-sized. The V gene is TRBV7-6, the J gene TRBJ2-7; D is undetermined. Germline CDR1 and CDR2: SGHVS and FNYEAQ. With 4 bases removed from V and 0 bases from J, the gap between germline ends came to 10 bases. This CDR3 is 14 amino acids long. The CDR3 DNA reads TGTGCCAGCAGCTGGAAGTGGGGCTCCTACGAGCAGTACTTC. This sequence encodes CASSWKWGSYEQYF.

CDR3 region: CASSPFPRQGRVETQYF. DNA for the CDR3: TGTGCCAGCAGTCCCTTCCCGCGGCAGGGAAGGGTGGAGACCCAGTACTTC. The chain recombines TRBV28 with TRBJ2-5; D is perhaps TRBD1 (5 bases). This CDR3 comprises 17 residues. V lost 5 bases to trimming and J lost 5 bases, with 24 bases between them. Per germline, CDR1 MDHEN and CDR2 SYDVKM.

V is TRBV5-1 and J is TRBJ1-1; D is perhaps TRBD1 (6 bases). The V end lost 2 bases, the J end lost 4 bases, and 15 bases lay between the germline ends. The CDR3 loop spans 15 amino acids. From germline, CDR1 is SGHRS and CDR2 YFSETQ. In DNA form, the CDR3 reads TGCGCCAGCAGCTTAAATGGACAGAGGCTCACTGAAGCTTTCTTT. This translates into CASSLNGQRLTEAFF.

The table lists this clonotype with a few counts. Germline is not matched at one junction end, which may reflect a read error. The rearrangement uses TRBV19 and TRBJ1-5; 9 bases line up with TRBD1. CDR3 size: 16 residues. Germline CDR1 reads LNHDA; CDR2 reads SQIVND (reference sequence). The CDR3 DNA reads TGTGCCAGTAGTACGGACAGGGGAGGGAGCAATCAGACCCAGCATTTT. Its protein product is CASSTDRGGSNQTQHF.

The chain joins TRBV5-6 to TRBJ2-3, with TRBD2 as a possible D gene (6 bases). The length of the CDR3 is 17 residues. Looked up from germline, CDR1 is SGHDT and CDR2 is YYEEEE. V was trimmed by 4 bases and J by 2 bases, leaving 20 bases between them. The DNA of the CDR3 is TGTGCCAGCAGCGTGGGACGGGGGAATTATAACACAGATACGCAGTATTTT. Translating it yields CASSVGRGNYNTDTQYF.

This clonotype was recorded at least ten times. The chain has TRBV3-1 and TRBJ2-7; weak D call: TRBD2 (5 bases). From germline, CDR1 is LGHDT and CDR2 YNNKEL (reference sequence). This CDR3 has 12 amino acids. Trimming stripped 4 bases from V and 8 bases from J, with 12 bases between. The CDR3 DNA is TGTGCCAGCAGCCTACAAGGGAGCCAGCAGTACTTC. Amino acids: CASSLQGSQQYF.

This clonotype was detected only once. The chain recombines TRBV9 with TRBJ2-2; D uncertain. The CDR3 totals 14 residues. Deletions cut 3 bases from V and 0 bases from J, with 6 bases between. The germline V gene encodes CDR1 SGDLS and CDR2 YYNGEE. CDR3 sequence reads: CASSGGANTGELFF. The CDR3 region has the DNA TGTGCCAGCAGCGGAGGAGCGAACACCGGGGAGCTGTTTTTT.